Presented here are 15 T cell receptor beta chains from one specimen sequenced in a study of CD8 T cells in Susac syndrome. RNA totalling about 0.5 to 1 ug underwent reverse transcription with random hexamers. TCRdb recomputed calls from the immunoSEQ multiplex PCR reads with MiXCR, one row per CDR3 protein. The repertoire holds approximately 190,000 distinct CDR3 sequences, with roughly 96% as singletons. The sample was CD4+ T cells from PBMCs. Receptors were obtained from a human donor with multiple sclerosis.

This chain connects TRBV7-9 to TRBJ2-7; D is ambiguous. The CDR3 spans 11 residues. CDR1 is SEHNR, CDR2 FQNEAQ, per germline (reference sequence). V was pared by 8 bases and J by 5 bases, with 10 bases between. The CDR3 DNA is TGTGCCAGCGGCCCTCTGAACGAGCAGTACTTC. Its translation: CASGPLNEQYF.

The chain carries TRBV6-6 and TRBJ1-2, with 7 positions matching TRBD1. Germline CDR1 is MNHNY and CDR2 is SVGAGI (reference sequence). The CDR3 covers 12 residues. The trim removed 7 bases at V and 8 bases at J, leaving 7 bases unmatched. This CDR3 is CASTLGGGGYTF. In DNA, the CDR3 is TGTGCCAGCACCTTGGGAGGGGGCGGCTACACCTTC.

This clonotype has only one observation. This chain connects TRBV2 to TRBJ2-3; 9 bases line up with TRBD2. J was trimmed by 5 bases and V by 6 bases; bases with no gene match: 9. Germline V gene lookup returns CDR1 SNHLY and CDR2 FYNNEI. The CDR3 has 15 residues. Here the CDR3 reads CASRPGTSFGDTQYF. CDR3 sequence (DNA): TGTGCCAGCAGACCCGGGACTAGCTTTGGAGATACGCAGTATTTT.

The rearrangement uses TRBV18 and TRBJ2-3; 9 positions agree with TRBD2. The CDR3 runs to 14 residues. The ends lost 5 bases at V and 5 bases at J; junction bases unmatched: 5. Germline V gene lookup returns CDR1 KGHSH and CDR2 LQKENI. The CDR3 DNA is TGTGCCAGCTCATCGGGAGCGGGAGGAGATACGCAGTATTTT. Translating it yields CASSSGAGGDTQYF.

CDR3 protein: CASLSWAVPYEQYF. CDR3 coding DNA: TGTGCCAGCCTCAGCTGGGCGGTCCCCTACGAGCAGTACTTC. The gene calls are TRBV6-2 or TRBV6-3 and TRBJ2-7; D call uncertain. CDR3 length equals 14 residues. Trimming stripped 8 bases from V and 2 bases from J, with 16 bases between. CDR1 and CDR2 from the germline V gene are MNHEY and SVGEGT.

The chain couples TRBV29-1 to TRBJ2-7; 7 bases match TRBD2. Germline CDR1 SQVTM, CDR2 ANQGSEA. This CDR3 spans 11 amino acids. V was pared by 8 bases and J by 7 bases, with 8 bases of the junction left unmatched. The CDR3 nucleotides read TGCAGCTCTGACCTGGGAGGGGAGCAGTACTTC. Amino acid sequence: CSSDLGGEQYF.

The V gene is TRBV24-1, the J gene TRBJ1-2; no clear D. The CDR3 has 16 residues. The germline V gene encodes CDR1 KGHDR and CDR2 SFDVKD. The V end was cut by 1 base, the J end by 0 bases, with 11 bases between. CDR3 in DNA: TGTGCCACCAGTGATTTTACCCAGGCGACTAACTATGGCTACACCTTC. Translation: CATSDFTQATNYGYTF.

The J gene is TRBJ2-1, the V gene TRBV7-9; no firm D call. The V and J ends lost 2 bases and 4 bases respectively, with 9 bases between them. The CDR3 contains 14 residues. Germline V gives CDR1 SEHNR, CDR2 FQNEAQ (reference sequence). CDR3 nucleotides: TGTGCCAGCAGCTTATCTATCAATTACAATGAGCAGTTCTTC. Its protein is CASSLSINYNEQFF.

The V call is TRBV9, the J call TRBJ2-3, with D unclear. This CDR3 spans 15 amino acids. Germline assignment: CDR1 SGDLS and CDR2 YYNGEE. Trimming removed 0 bases from V and 2 bases from J, with 10 bases in between. CDR3 nucleotide sequence: TGTGCCAGCAGCGTAGAGAGCTCCTACACAGATACGCAGTATTTT. Translated: CASSVESSYTDTQYF.

The V and J genes are TRBV14 and TRBJ2-5; possibly TRBD2 for D (6 bases). The germline V gene encodes CDR1 SGHDN and CDR2 FVKESK. This CDR3 is 13 amino acids long. V was clipped by 4 bases and J by 7 bases, with 13 bases between them. CDR3 bases: TGTGCCAGCAGCCTCCTTAGCGGCGGGACCCAGTACTTC. This sequence encodes CASSLLSGGTQYF.

The chain uses TRBV3-1 and TRBJ2-7; the D is unclear. The ends were cut back, 1 base at V and 7 bases at J, with 8 bases in the middle. The CDR3 extends over 12 amino acids. Germline V gene lookup returns CDR1 LGHDT and CDR2 YNNKEL (reference sequence). CDR3 loop: CASSQGSVEQYF. CDR3 nucleotide sequence: TGTGCCAGCAGCCAAGGAAGCGTTGAGCAGTACTTC.

In its sample, this clonotype was seen once. V usage is TRBV5-4 and J usage is TRBJ2-7; 10 bases are a match to TRBD1. Germline V CDR1 and CDR2: SGHNT, YYREEE (reference sequence). The CDR3 is made up of 15 amino acids. V gave up 0 bases and J gave up 5 bases; unmatched junction bases: 5. The CDR3 nucleotides are TGTGCCAGCAGCTTGGGGGACAGGGGTCGGAACGAGCAGTACTTC. Translation gives CASSLGDRGRNEQYF.

This chain joins TRBV9 and TRBJ1-6; no clear D gene. This CDR3 is 15 amino acids long. Germline assignment: CDR1 SGDLS and CDR2 YYNGEE. The V end lost 3 bases, the J end lost 9 bases, and 16 bases lay between the germline ends. CDR3 nucleotide sequence: TGTGCCAGCAGCGCGACCGGGAGCAGGAGTTCACCCCTCCACTTT. Translating gives CASSATGSRSSPLHF.

The gene calls are TRBV24-1 and TRBJ1-2; 7 nucleotides agree with TRBD1. The germline V gene has CDR1 KGHDR and CDR2 SFDVKD. The CDR3 is made up of 15 amino acids. The trim removed 4 bases at V and 0 bases at J, leaving 4 bases unmatched. The CDR3 protein is CATSDPGTANYGYTF. The CDR3 DNA reads TGTGCCACCAGTGACCCCGGGACAGCTAACTATGGCTACACCTTC.

The rearrangement joins TRBV18 to TRBJ1-5; D is unclear. V shed 5 bases and J shed 1 base, with 9 bases lying between them. Germline CDR1 reads KGHSH; CDR2 reads LQKENI. The CDR3 runs to 14 residues. The CDR3: CASSGQSSNQPQHF. The CDR3 DNA sequence: TGTGCCAGCTCAGGGCAATCAAGCAATCAGCCCCAGCATTTT.